This passage covers 22 T cell receptor beta chains from one sample sequenced in a study of cytomegalovirus exposure and HLA in healthy donors (dated by TCRdb to the late 2010s). Library method: the immunoSEQ multiplex PCR assay. A mixture of 60 forward primers for TCR Vbeta segments and 13 reverse primers for TCR Jbeta segments was used in the multiplex PCR. This immuneACCESS table, as held by TCRdb, lists in-frame sequences with V and J called but not all clones. Of the missing ones, under half trace to an unresolved V gene in checked studies; the others have no known cause. This sample gives about 150,000 clones in total; approximately 60% of them show up just once. 6% to 8.5% of the sample is in the top ten clones. The source material was PBMCs. These receptor sequences come from a woman aged 60-70 years in good health and CMV-seropositive.

The gene calls are TRBV6-1 and TRBJ2-7; 8 bases map to TRBD1. Trimming cost V 6 bases and J 2 bases; bases outside gene matches: 9. This CDR3 has 15 residues. The V gene's germline CDR1 is MNHNS and CDR2 SASEGT. The CDR3 spells CASSDRQGTPYEQYF. The CDR3 DNA reads TGTGCCAGCAGCGACAGACAGGGGACCCCCTACGAGCAGTACTTC.

This clone was detected once. J is TRBJ2-7 and V is TRBV6-1; 14 bases align to TRBD2. Trimming took 4 bases from V and 3 from J; bases not matched to a gene: 8. There are 17 residues in the CDR3. Germline V gene sequence: CDR1 MNHNS, CDR2 SASEGT. The CDR3 sequence is CASSGGPGTSGSYEQYF. The CDR3 coding sequence is TGTGCCAGCAGTGGGGGTCCAGGGACTAGCGGGAGCTACGAGCAGTACTTC.

This chain uses TRBV5-1 with TRBJ2-1; TRBD2 aligns across 12 bases. Germline V gene lookup returns CDR1 SGHRS and CDR2 YFSETQ. V was clipped by 0 bases and J by 6 bases; unmatched bases: 7. The CDR3 spans 17 residues. The CDR3 bases are TGCGCCAGCAGCTTGGTGGACGCTAGCGGGAGGGGCAATGAGCAGTTCTTC. Protein: CASSLVDASGRGNEQFF.

J is TRBJ1-2 and V is TRBV4-1, with 7 bases that match TRBD1. Germline V gene sequence: CDR1 MGHRA, CDR2 YSYEKL. The CDR3 covers 15 residues. Unmatched junction bases numbered 7, after V lost 0 bases and J lost 6 bases. The chain's CDR3 is CASSQETSDRDGYTF. DNA of the CDR3: TGCGCCAGCAGCCAAGAGACGAGCGACAGGGATGGCTACACCTTC.

The chain combines TRBV6-5 with TRBJ1-5, with D perhaps TRBD1 (5 bases). CDR1 MNHEY and CDR2 SVGAGI come from the germline V gene. This CDR3 is built from 15 residues. Trimming removed 2 bases at V and 9 bases at J, with 17 bases between. CDR3 sequence: CASSYRGGTEGPQHF. The CDR3 nucleotides read TGTGCCAGCAGTTACCGGGGGGGGACTGAGGGGCCCCAGCATTTT.

The chain couples TRBV28 to TRBJ2-7, with 8 bases fitting TRBD1. The CDR3 is 15 amino acids. The trim removed 5 bases at V and 3 bases at J, leaving 9 bases unmatched. Germline V gene data show CDR1 as MDHEN and CDR2 as SYDVKM. The chain's CDR3 is CASSDTGGRGYEQYF. In DNA, the CDR3 is TGTGCCAGCAGTGATACAGGGGGACGGGGCTACGAGCAGTACTTC.

This clone was seen only a few times. The CDR3 DNA reads as TGTGCCAGCAGTTTTACACGACTAGCGGTATACAATGAGCAGTTCTTC. It yields the protein CASSFTRLAVYNEQFF. The chain carries TRBV6-5 and TRBJ2-1, with 9 bases lining up with TRBD2. CDR3 length: 16 residues. V lost 4 bases, J lost 4 bases, and 8 bases stayed unmatched. CDR1 and CDR2 from the germline V gene are MNHEY and SVGAGI.

The chain couples TRBV5-1 to TRBJ2-7, with TRBD1 matching over 7 bases. Germline V lookup: CDR1 SGHRS, CDR2 YFSETQ. There are 14 residues in the CDR3. The J segment lost 4 bases and the V segment lost 4 bases, leaving 8 bases of the junction unmatched. The CDR3 reads CASSPKGGNYEQYF. CDR3 coding DNA: TGCGCCAGCAGCCCGAAAGGGGGCAATTACGAGCAGTACTTC.

The chain is built from TRBV4-3 and TRBJ2-1, with 7 positions matching TRBD2. The CDR3 runs 14 residues. The germline CDR1 and CDR2 sequences are LGHNA and YSLEER. V shed 2 bases, J shed 13 bases, and the junction held 11 bases outside the gene matches. Here the CDR3 reads CASSQILGGVPQFF. Here the CDR3 DNA reads TGCGCCAGCAGCCAAATTTTGGGAGGGGTACCTCAGTTCTTC.

The chain has TRBV7-9 and TRBJ1-5; D not certain. There are 11 residues in the CDR3. Germline CDR1 reads SEHNR; CDR2 reads FQNEAQ (reference sequence). Trimming took 8 bases from V and 5 from J, leaving 7 bases between them. The CDR3 sequence is CASGSDQPQHF. The CDR3 DNA is TGTGCCAGCGGCAGCGATCAGCCCCAGCATTTT. The full variable domain, rest sourced from reference TRBV7-9 and TRBJ1-5, is DTGVSQNPRHKITKRGQNVTFRCDPISEHNRLYWYRQTLGQGPEFLTYFQNEAQLEKSRLLSDRFSAERPKGSFSTLEIQRTEQGDSAMYLCASGSDQPQHFGDGTRLSIL.

DNA for the CDR3: TGCAGCGTTGGTGGCAACAACTATGGCTACACCTTC. Residues: CSVGGNNYGYTF. V is TRBV29-1 and J is TRBJ1-2; D is unresolved. CDR1 is SQVTM and CDR2 is ANQGSEA in the germline V gene. The CDR3 is 12 residues long. The germline V and J ends were trimmed by 4 bases and 2 bases, with 8 bases remaining between them.

As for this clone: One end of the junction does not line up with germline, which may come from a read error. J is TRBJ2-7 and V is TRBV2; D unclear. The germline V gene has CDR1 SNHLY and CDR2 FYNNEI. CDR3 length: 12 amino acids. CDR3 sequence reads: CASREDTYEQYF. DNA for the CDR3: TGTGCCAGCAGAGAAGACACGTACGAGCAGTACTTC.

The genes are TRBV28 and TRBJ2-5; 7 nucleotides match TRBD2. CDR3 size: 15 residues. V trimming: 0 bases; J trimming: 3 bases; junction bases outside the gene matches: 4. Germline loops: CDR1 MDHEN, CDR2 SYDVKM. CDR3 loop: CASSLWSTSEETQYF. The CDR3 DNA reads as TGTGCCAGCAGTTTATGGTCCACTAGCGAAGAGACCCAGTACTTC.

The CDR3 reads CASSVAGSYNEQFF. CDR3 nucleotide sequence: TGCGCCAGCAGTGTGGCGGGATCCTACAATGAGCAGTTCTTC. The chain combines TRBV4-3 with TRBJ2-1; D possibly corresponds to TRBD2 (6 bases). The V end lost 6 bases, the J end lost 1 base, and 10 bases lay between the germline ends. CDR1 and CDR2 (germline): LGHNA, YSLEER. This CDR3 has 14 residues.

The chain is built from TRBV28 and TRBJ2-2; 8 nucleotides match TRBD1. Unmatched junction bases numbered 6, after V lost 5 bases and J lost 4 bases. CDR3 length equals 15 residues. Germline CDR1 MDHEN, CDR2 SYDVKM. The CDR3 region is CASSEDRAVTGELFF. The CDR3 DNA reads TGTGCCAGCAGTGAGGACAGGGCTGTCACCGGGGAGCTGTTTTTT.

The CDR3 is CASSLLAGGRNEQFF. For the CDR3, the DNA is TGTGCCAGCAGTTTACTAGCGGGAGGACGCAATGAGCAGTTCTTC. The gene calls are TRBV6-5 and TRBJ2-1; 12 bases map to TRBD2. The germline gives CDR1 MNHEY, CDR2 SVGAGI. After removal of 4 bases from V and 6 bases from J, the junction contained 4 bases not matched to a gene. The CDR3 totals 15 residues.

The rearrangement joins TRBV7-2 to TRBJ1-3; 8 bases line up with TRBD1. The V segment lost 5 bases and the J segment 5 bases; nucleotides outside the gene matches: 5. CDR1 and CDR2 from the germline V gene are SGHTA and FQGNSA. The CDR3 sequence is 14 residues long. CDR3 residues: CASSSTGGRNTIYF. The CDR3 nucleotides are TGTGCCAGCAGCAGTACAGGGGGGAGAAACACCATATATTTT.

In this sample, this clone turned up a few times. The chain joins TRBV7-2 to TRBJ2-5; TRBD2 is a possible D gene (5 bases). V shed 5 bases and J shed 4 bases, with 14 bases lying between them. The CDR3 runs 14 residues. Germline V gives CDR1 SGHTA, CDR2 FQGNSA. CDR3 protein: CASSPSRDAETQYF. The DNA for the CDR3 is TGTGCCAGCAGCCCAAGTCGGGATGCAGAGACCCAGTACTTC.

CDR3 coding DNA: TGTGCCAGCAGCACGACAGGGGACGCTTACCACGAGCAGTACTTC. This gives the protein CASSTTGDAYHEQYF. The rearrangement links TRBV5-5 to TRBJ2-7, with TRBD1 matching over 8 bases. The CDR3 is 15 amino acids. J lost 5 bases, V lost 4 bases, and 11 bases had no gene match. Per germline, CDR1 SGHKS and CDR2 YYEKEE (reference sequence).

V is TRBV20-1 and J is TRBJ1-2; possible D gene TRBD1, 6 bases. Deletions cut 6 bases from V and 4 bases from J, with 9 bases between. The length of the CDR3 is 11 residues. In germline, CDR1 is DFQATT, CDR2 SNEGSKA (reference sequence). The CDR3 is CSARGTYGYTF. The DNA of the CDR3 is TGCAGTGCCAGGGGTACCTATGGCTACACCTTC.

CDR3 protein: CASSQGDQPQHF. CDR3 DNA sequence: TGTGCCAGCAGTCAAGGGGATCAGCCCCAGCATTTT. The chain combines TRBV28 with TRBJ1-5; D possibly corresponds to TRBD1 (5 bases). Germline V gene data show CDR1 as MDHEN and CDR2 as SYDVKM. Trimming pared 5 bases from V and 5 bases from J, leaving 7 bases between. The CDR3 spans 12 residues.

The chain recombines TRBV4-3 with TRBJ2-7; D unresolved. Germline CDR1 LGHNA, CDR2 YSLEER. V lost 0 bases and J 0 bases, leaving 9 bases between the germline ends. CDR3 length: 15 residues. CDR3 amino acids: CASSQDYPSSYEQYF. In DNA form, the CDR3 reads TGCGCCAGCAGCCAAGACTACCCGAGCTCCTACGAGCAGTACTTC.